The rows below give T cell receptor beta chains drawn from one sample of a study of T cell changes during pregnancy in multiple sclerosis. Generated by immunoSEQ multiplex PCR, the TCRdb table keeps only in-frame clones and is missing some. This repertoire shows fewer than 50,000 clones, around 90% found once; its top ten account for around 0.8%. Material: CD4+ T cells from peripheral blood mononuclear cells, obtained in the third trimester of pregnancy. These receptors were obtained from a female donor with multiple sclerosis, enrolled in a pregnancy study. The conserved cysteine and the conserved F or W are not part of the CDR3 here. Size values are once, few and many counts, or a class for expanded clones, and some rows have none.

>TRBV5-4|NA|15|TRBJ2-6
ASSPQKSAPGANVLT
>TRBV19|few|11|TRBJ2-7
ASSMTGSYEQY
>TRBV11-3|NA|14|TRBJ2-1
ASSLIGQVAYNEQF
>TRBV6-5|once|14|TRBJ1-5
ASSLRVRSANQPQH
>TRBV5-5|NA|12|TRBJ1-3
ASSLAGPGNTIY
>TRBV30|NA|12|TRBJ1-5
AWSVTGGNQPQH
>TRBV10-3|NA|13|TRBJ1-2
AISESGADPPGYT
>TRBV19|NA|14|TRBJ2-1
ASSMASGGNYNEQF
>TRBV11-2|NA|12|TRBJ2-1
ASSLDRRGPEQF
>TRBV6-1|NA|14|TRBJ2-3
ASSEKLAGVRDTQY
>TRBV30|NA|11|TRBJ1-2
AWAGTSVYGYT
>TRBV23-1|NA|18|TRBJ1-5
ASSQSTPGYRGHLNQPQH
>TRBV5-1|NA|14|TRBJ2-5
ASSLVPSGSLETQY
>TRBV7-9|NA|14|TRBJ1-2
ASSLASIIQGHGYT
>TRBV27|NA|13|TRBJ1-2
ASSSRQGGFYGYT
>TRBV5-1|NA|13|TRBJ1-1
ASSLPTTGDGEAF
>TRBV6-4|NA|13|TRBJ1-2
ASNPAPELSYGYT
>TRBV7-2|once|14|TRBJ2-1
ASSLEGGSSYNEQF
>TRBV19|NA|13|TRBJ1-4
ASSMGQPAGEKLF
>TRBV7-3|NA|13|TRBJ1-2
ASSPGTGGAYGYT
>TRBV14|NA|12|TRBJ2-2
ASSLAGGLGELF
>TRBV5-1|NA|12|TRBJ2-7
ASSLSGGNHEQY
>TRBV5-4|NA|13|TRBJ2-3
ASSPGTSGSQNQY
>TRBV6-5|NA|13|TRBJ2-5
ASSYNPSSQETQY
>TRBV5-1|NA|15|TRBJ2-6
ASSFTTTAAGANVLT
>TRBV4-3|NA|11|TRBJ1-2
ASSQGQGVGYT
>TRBV6-4|NA|15|TRBJ2-1
ATPDREVIEFYNEQF
>TRBV19|NA|14|TRBJ1-1
ASSGNRGLGGHVSF
>TRBV11-2|NA|12|TRBJ2-5
ASSSTTKGETQY
>TRBV7-9|NA|14|TRBJ1-5
ASSPILQGANQPQH
>TRBV18|NA|13|TRBJ2-7
ASSLQRAGGDEQY
>TRBV11-3|NA|12|TRBJ2-7
ASSLGDIAYEQY
>TRBV5-1|NA|11|TRBJ1-5
ASSATGDQPQH
>TRBV5-1|NA|11|TRBJ2-5
ASSSRDRETQY
>TRBV6-6|few|13|TRBJ2-3
ASSLTSGGTDTQY
>TRBV25-1|NA|13|TRBJ1-6
ASSPAGDRNSPLH
>TRBV4-3|NA|13|TRBJ1-4
ASSPQGADNEKLF
>TRBV6-1|NA|13|TRBJ2-1
ASDSGLAGEDEQF
>TRBV28|NA|12|TRBJ2-7
ASSSGSKWYEQY
>TRBV10-2|NA|13|TRBJ2-7
ASSPLAGGSYEQY
>TRBV7-8|NA|13|TRBJ1-5
ASSLREDSNQPQH
>TRBV4-2|NA|12|TRBJ2-4
ASRNDRGQNIQY
>TRBV19|NA|16|TRBJ2-3
ASSSYPGGGRSTDTQY
>TRBV5-6|NA|11|TRBJ2-1
ASGLGRAFEQF
>TRBV7-2|NA|12|TRBJ2-7
ASSLGTSPLEQY
>TRBV10-3|NA|12|TRBJ1-1
AISYDRGNTEAF
>TRBV6-5|NA|13|TRBJ2-1
ASTRVAGGPGEQF
>TRBV6-6|NA|13|TRBJ1-5
ASSYSSGRGQPQH
>TRBV5-6|NA|14|TRBJ2-6
ASSLEFRSGANVLT
>TRBV11-2|few|11|TRBJ2-1
ASSLVEGNEQF
>TRBV7-9|NA|13|TRBJ2-7
ASSTGQVRPYEQY